The clone carrying this TCR beta chain appeared a few times. Its specificity is not known. These data are taken from a study of beta chain features in type 1 diabetes. Expressed TCRB transcripts were sequenced because the isolated RNA had all been reverse transcribed beforehand. About 3.7 million reads per sample were averaged for naive, central memory and regulatory samples. The table came from immunoSEQ multiplex PCR; TCRdb's copy has only in-frame clones and leaves some out. Of roughly 330,000 clones in the sample, about 13% were seen once. The length of the CDR3 is 15 residues. Trimming removed 5 bases from V and 0 bases from J, with 12 bases in between. Germline V gives CDR1 SGHNT, CDR2 YENEEA. On average, the one heparinised blood draw given by each donor was 90 to 150 mL. Study results and limitations: Shorter TCRB CDR3s, moderately but significantly so, marked every one of the four CD4+ subsets in Type 1 diabetes patients.

Input material: naive CD4+ T cells from blood. The clonotype was recovered from a young woman with type 1 diabetes. The V and J genes are TRBV11-3 and TRBJ2-3, with D uncertain. CDR3: CASSPGGASTDTQYF. CDR3 DNA sequence: TGTGCCAGCAGCCCCGGCGGAGCCAGCACAGATACGCAGTATTTT.